The 11 T cell receptor beta chains presented below share a single source sample, sequenced in a study of PD-1 blockade in classical Hodgkin lymphoma. Profiling relied on immunoSEQ multiplex PCR, and the TCRdb table lists in-frame clones only, not all of them. The table includes tens of thousands of clones, 85% to 90% detected once. Time point in this sample: cycle 4 day 1 (C4D1), after 5 to 7 weeks of nivolumab. Each of the patients experienced relapse following autologous stem cell transplantation, and their brentuximab vedotin exposure differed. Sequenced here: peripheral blood mononuclear cells (PBMCs), sampled before the fourth cycle of nivolumab. These receptors all come from a human donor with classical Hodgkin lymphoma.

J is TRBJ1-2 and V is TRBV14; D may be TRBD1 (5 bases). This CDR3 is 16 amino acids long. Germline V gene data show CDR1 as SGHDN and CDR2 as FVKESK. V lost 0 bases and J 4 bases, leaving 15 bases between the germline ends. CDR3 nucleotide sequence: TGTGCCAGCAGCCAAGAAGGGTCAGGGTCCGGCTATGGCTACACCTTC. Encoded protein: CASSQEGSGSGYGYTF.

The genes are TRBV7-6 and TRBJ2-5, with a tentative D call TRBD1 (6 bases). CDR1 and CDR2 (germline): SGHVS, FNYEAQ. The CDR3 extends over 14 amino acids. Between the trimmed V and J ends, which lost 5 bases and 7 bases, there was a span of 17 bases. In DNA, the CDR3 is TGTGCCAGCAGCATGAACAGGGTAGAAGCGACCCAGTACTTC. It is translated as CASSMNRVEATQYF. Looking up the rest from reference TRBV7-6 and TRBJ2-5 gives the full variable domain: GAGVSQSPRYKVTKRGQDVALRCDPISGHVSLYWYRQALGQGPEFLTYFNYEAQQDKSGLPNDRFSAERPEGSISTLTIQRTEQRDSAMYRCASSMNRVEATQYFGPGTRLLVL.

This chain connects TRBV2 to TRBJ1-3, with 10 bases identical to TRBD1. The CDR3 runs 18 residues. With V trimmed by 3 bases and J by 0 bases, 8 bases remained unmatched. CDR1 and CDR2 (germline): SNHLY, FYNNEI. CDR3 residues: CASSDLGGTGVSGNTIYF. The DNA for the CDR3 is TGTGCCAGCAGTGATTTGGGGGGGACAGGGGTCTCTGGAAACACCATATATTTT.

The V call is TRBV30, the J call TRBJ2-7, with a weak D call TRBD1 (6 bases). V lost 5 bases and J 3 bases, leaving 11 bases between the germline ends. Germline V lookup: CDR1 GTSNPN, CDR2 SVGIG (reference sequence). The CDR3 has 12 residues. CDR3: CAWSTGLYEQYF. The CDR3 DNA is TGTGCCTGGTCGACAGGACTCTACGAGCAGTACTTC. The full variable domain, its missing parts supplied by reference TRBV30 and TRBJ2-7, is SQTIHQWPATLVQPVGSPLSLECTVEGTSNPNLYWYRQAAGRGLQLLFYSVGIGQISSEVPQNLSASRPQDRQFILSSKKLLLSDSGFYLCAWSTGLYEQYFGPGTRLTVT.

The genes are TRBV12-5 and TRBJ2-7; maybe TRBD1 (5 bases). Germline values: CDR1 LGHNT, CDR2 FRNRAP. The CDR3 loop spans 15 amino acids. Trimming stripped 2 bases from V and 3 bases from J, with 14 bases between. The CDR3 loop is CASGLRAGPLYEQYF. In DNA, the CDR3 is TGTGCTAGTGGTTTGAGGGCAGGGCCCCTCTACGAGCAGTACTTC.

This chain uses TRBV7-8 with TRBJ1-4; TRBD1 aligns across 9 bases. The germline V gene has CDR1 SGHVS and CDR2 FQNEAQ. The V gene end was trimmed by 6 bases and the J gene end by 7 bases; junction bases not matched to a gene: 6. CDR3 length equals 14 residues. The CDR3 sequence is CASSLQGAGEKLFF. The CDR3, as DNA: TGTGCCAGCAGTTTACAGGGGGCAGGTGAAAAACTGTTTTTT.

The rearrangement joins TRBV10-3 to TRBJ1-2, with D maybe TRBD1 (5 bases). Germline V gene sequence: CDR1 ENHRY, CDR2 SYGVKD. The CDR3 contains 13 residues. The germline V and J ends were trimmed by 4 bases and 8 bases, with 14 bases remaining between them. CDR3 amino acids: CAISAEHGDGYTF. CDR3 bases: TGTGCCATCAGTGCGGAACACGGGGACGGCTACACCTTC.

This clone was observed a few times. The chain recombines TRBV5-8 with TRBJ2-7, with D tentatively TRBD2 (6 bases). Germline CDR1 reads SGHTS; CDR2 reads YDEGEE. The CDR3 has 12 amino acids. Trimming shortened V by 7 bases and J by 0 bases, and 8 bases separated the two germline ends. CDR3 coding DNA: TGTGCCAGCCGGGGGAACTCCTACGAGCAGTACTTC. Translating gives CASRGNSYEQYF.

The chain employs TRBV18 and TRBJ1-1; D not certain. V lost 3 bases to trimming and J lost 4 bases, with 15 bases between them. This CDR3 comprises 15 residues. Germline loops: CDR1 KGHSH, CDR2 LQKENI. CDR3 bases: TGTGCCAGCTCACCGGTCCCACCTCTAGGCACTGAAGCTTTCTTT. It encodes CASSPVPPLGTEAFF.

The chain links TRBV4-1 to TRBJ1-2, with D possibly being TRBD1 (5 bases). With 0 bases removed from V and 4 bases from J, the gap between germline ends came to 15 bases. Germline CDR1 reads MGHRA; CDR2 reads YSYEKL. CDR3 length: 16 residues. In DNA form, the CDR3 reads TGCGCCAGCAGCCAAGATTTGACAGCTGGCCCCTATGGCTACACCTTC. It is translated as CASSQDLTAGPYGYTF.

A remark on this clone: A junction end diverges from the germline sequence, so it may reflect a read error. The chain carries TRBV7-7 and TRBJ2-2; 7 nucleotides line up with TRBD2. Germline loops: CDR1 SSHAT, CDR2 FNYEAQ (reference sequence). The CDR3 runs 16 residues. The CDR3 reads CASSPNWEGRTGELFF. Here the CDR3 DNA reads TGTGCTAGCAGCCCAAATTGGGAGGGCCGAACCGGGGAGCTGTTTTTT. Complete variable domain (other parts from reference TRBV7-7 and TRBJ2-2): GAGVSQSPRYKVTKRGQDVTLRCDPISSHATLYWYQQALGQGPEFLTYFNYEAQPDKSGLPSDRFSAERPEGSISTLTIQRTEQRDSAMYRCASSPNWEGRTGELFFGEGSRLTVL.